Shown below are 15 T cell receptor beta chains from a single sample sequenced in a study of blood T cells in healthy people across ages. Next came a second PCR, run for about 6 to 12 cycles, which used a sample-barcoded 5' primer along with a J-beta primer mix. TCRdb processed the 5' RACE reads anew with MiXCR; each CDR3 protein has one entry. The sample holds 450,000 to 600,000 distinct CDR3 sequences; about 26% are singletons and the top ten take approximately 4%. This same sample was also taken into another study, of T cells of mothers and their children.

The specimen sequenced was blood. These receptors were collected from a boy between 2 and 10 years old in good health.

The gene calls are TRBV12-3 or TRBV12-4 and TRBJ2-3, with 12 nucleotides matching TRBD2. V lost 3 bases, J lost 4 bases, and 20 bases stayed unmatched. This CDR3 region has 21 residues. CDR3 sequence reads: CASSFRRRLAGVHERSDTQYF. For the CDR3, the DNA is TGTGCCAGCAGTTTTCGGCGGAGACTAGCGGGGGTCCACGAGCGCTCAGATACGCAGTATTTT.

This chain joins TRBV5-6 and TRBJ1-5; 12 positions agree with TRBD1. J gave up 4 bases and V 4 bases, and 6 bases lay outside the gene matches. CDR3 length: 16 residues. CDR1 is SGHDT, CDR2 YYEEEE, per germline. The DNA of the CDR3 is TGTGCCAGCAGCGCGGGACAGGGGGCGAGGAATCAGCCCCAGCATTTT. Translated, it gives CASSAGQGARNQPQHF.

This clonotype has just a few counts. This chain connects TRBV7-9 to TRBJ2-1; unclear D gene. The CDR3 consists of 16 residues. In germline, CDR1 is SEHNR, CDR2 FQNEAQ (reference sequence). Trimming removed 3 bases from V and 0 bases from J, with 12 bases in between. As DNA, the CDR3 is TGTGCCAGCAGCTTTCCCGGGCAGAGCTCCTACAATGAGCAGTTCTTC. Translation: CASSFPGQSSYNEQFF.

V and J are TRBV6-6 and TRBJ2-3; D is unclear. V was pared by 5 bases and J by 0 bases, with 9 bases between. This CDR3 comprises 14 residues. The germline gives CDR1 MNHNY, CDR2 SVGAGI (reference sequence). The CDR3 nucleotides read TGTGCCAGCAGTCCGATGGCTAGCACAGATACGCAGTATTTT. It encodes CASSPMASTDTQYF.

The rearrangement joins TRBV7-9 to TRBJ1-3; D may be TRBD1 (6 bases). The ends were cut back, 2 bases at V and 0 bases at J, with 11 bases in the middle. This CDR3 has 16 amino acids. Germline V gene sequence: CDR1 SEHNR, CDR2 FQNEAQ (reference sequence). The DNA for the CDR3 is TGTGCCAGCAGCTTATGGGGGACAAACTCTGGAAACACCATATATTTT. Protein product: CASSLWGTNSGNTIYF.

J is TRBJ1-5 and V is TRBV24-1; 8 bases are a match to TRBD1. Per the germline V gene, CDR1 is KGHDR and CDR2 is SFDVKD. V lost 6 bases to trimming and J lost 5 bases; unmatched junction nucleotides: 2. This CDR3 is built from 13 residues. Written as DNA, the CDR3 is TGTGCCACCAGTTGGGGACAGGATCAGCCCCAGCATTTT. Translated, it gives CATSWGQDQPQHF.

V and J are TRBV6-6 and TRBJ1-3; TRBD1 is a possible D gene (6 bases). This CDR3 comprises 15 residues. Between the trimmed V and J ends, which lost 3 bases and 2 bases, there was a span of 11 bases. Germline CDR1 MNHNY, CDR2 SVGAGI (reference sequence). The CDR3 here is CASSYVQGPGNTIYF. CDR3 nucleotide sequence: TGTGCCAGCAGTTATGTCCAGGGGCCTGGAAACACCATATATTTT.

This clonotype was seen at least ten times. CDR3 coding DNA: TGTGCCAGCAGCTTACTAGCGTACGAGCAGTACTTC. Translation: CASSLLAYEQYF. The chain uses TRBV7-9 and TRBJ2-7; TRBD2 is a possible D gene (6 bases). The CDR3 length is 12 residues. Trimming pared 2 bases from V and 4 bases from J, leaving 6 bases between. Germline values: CDR1 SEHNR, CDR2 FQNEAQ (reference sequence). Full variable domain (missing parts from reference TRBV7-9 and TRBJ2-7): DTGVSQNPRHKITKRGQNVTFRCDPISEHNRLYWYRQTLGQGPEFLTYFQNEAQLEKSRLLSDRFSAERPKGSFSTLEIQRTEQGDSAMYLCASSLLAYEQYFGPGTRLTVT.

This clonotype was observed many times. The chain links TRBV6-6 to TRBJ2-6; D unresolved. The CDR3 consists of 15 residues. Germline CDR1 reads MNHNY; CDR2 reads SVGAGI (reference sequence). V gave up 5 bases and J gave up 0 bases, with 8 bases separating them. The CDR3 region has the DNA TGTGCCAGCAGTCGCTCGGACTCTGGGGCCAACGTCCTGACTTTC. It encodes CASSRSDSGANVLTF.

The chain joins TRBV6-6 to TRBJ1-4; D may be TRBD1 (6 bases). The V end lost 5 bases, the J end lost 4 bases, and 14 bases lay between the germline ends. Germline V gene lookup returns CDR1 MNHNY and CDR2 SVGAGI (reference sequence). The CDR3 spans 15 residues. For the CDR3, the DNA is TGTGCCAGCAGTATCCAGGGGTATAATAATGAAAAACTGTTTTTT. This gives the protein CASSIQGYNNEKLFF.

This clonotype was seen only a few times. At one of its ends the junction is not consistent with the germline gene, which may arise from a read error. The rearrangement uses TRBV7-6 and TRBJ2-5, with 7 bases matching TRBD1. CDR1 SGHVS and CDR2 FNYEAQ come from the germline V gene. The CDR3 extends over 13 amino acids. The chain's CDR3 is CASSLWGVGQLFF. In DNA, the CDR3 is TGTGCCAGCAGCTTATGGGGCGTGGGACAGCTTTTCTTC.

This clonotype was seen only a few times. The rearrangement uses TRBV7-9 and TRBJ2-3; 13 bases match TRBD2. The CDR3 contains 16 residues. The V segment lost 5 bases and the J segment 4 bases; nucleotides outside the gene matches: 6. Per the germline V gene, CDR1 is SEHNR and CDR2 is FQNEAQ (reference sequence). DNA of the CDR3: TGTGCCAGCAGCAAACTAGCGGGAGGGAGCTCAGATACGCAGTATTTT. Its translation: CASSKLAGGSSDTQYF.

The chain carries TRBV7-9 and TRBJ2-7; no clear D. CDR1 SEHNR and CDR2 FQNEAQ come from the germline V gene (reference sequence). CDR3 size: 11 residues. V was pared by 4 bases and J by 8 bases, with 9 bases between. The CDR3 bases are TGTGCCAGCAGCTCCTTCGGGCAGCAGTACTTC. This translates into CASSSFGQQYF.

The chain recombines TRBV19 with TRBJ2-4; 7 bases match TRBD2. The V segment lost 11 bases and the J segment 7 bases; nucleotides outside the gene matches: 2. There are 10 residues in the CDR3. Germline lookup yields CDR1 LNHDA and CDR2 SQIVND (reference sequence). The DNA for the CDR3 is TGTGCCTGGGGGGGGAACATTCAGTACTTC. It specifies CAWGGNIQYF.

The table lists this clonotype with a few counts. The CDR3: CASSLLTGSEELFF. As DNA, the CDR3 is TGTGCCAGCAGCTTACTCACAGGGTCTGAGGAGCTGTTTTTT. V is TRBV7-9 and J is TRBJ2-2; D might be TRBD1 (6 bases). V shed 2 bases and J shed 10 bases, with 14 bases lying between them. CDR3 size: 14 residues. Germline-derived CDR1 and CDR2 are SEHNR and FQNEAQ (reference sequence).